A single T cell receptor beta chain is shown here with its context. No antigen is known for it. At one end the junction does not follow the germline gene, possibly because of a read error. Overall study findings and caveats: In terms of TCR gene usage, tumor memory CD4+ T cells clustered together with blood and lymph node memory CD4+ cells, as well as with lymph node naive CD4+ cells.

After constant-region reverse-primer amplification, full-length variable regions underwent semi-nested PCR with Nested Universal Primer A. TCRdb reprocessed the 5' RACE reads with MiXCR, giving one entry per CDR3 protein. This sample has approximately 53,000 distinct CDR3 sequences, with roughly 30% found just once. Memory CD4+ T cells were sorted as CD4+CD45RO+CD25- cells. The CDR3 has 16 amino acids. Germline assignment: CDR1 DFQATT and CDR2 SNEGSKA (reference sequence). The sequence was obtained from a female donor with breast cancer. V gene TRBV20-1 combines with J gene TRBJ2-5; the D gene is possibly TRBD2 (5 bases). Sequenced: tumor-infiltrating memory CD4+ T cells sorted from the breast tumor. The subset is: memory CD4+ T cells, CD4+CD45RO+CD25-. CDR3 nucleotide sequence: TGCAGTGCTAGAGATTGGACGGACGGGGTTCAAGAGACCCGGTACTTC. Translation: CSARDWTDGVQETRYF.